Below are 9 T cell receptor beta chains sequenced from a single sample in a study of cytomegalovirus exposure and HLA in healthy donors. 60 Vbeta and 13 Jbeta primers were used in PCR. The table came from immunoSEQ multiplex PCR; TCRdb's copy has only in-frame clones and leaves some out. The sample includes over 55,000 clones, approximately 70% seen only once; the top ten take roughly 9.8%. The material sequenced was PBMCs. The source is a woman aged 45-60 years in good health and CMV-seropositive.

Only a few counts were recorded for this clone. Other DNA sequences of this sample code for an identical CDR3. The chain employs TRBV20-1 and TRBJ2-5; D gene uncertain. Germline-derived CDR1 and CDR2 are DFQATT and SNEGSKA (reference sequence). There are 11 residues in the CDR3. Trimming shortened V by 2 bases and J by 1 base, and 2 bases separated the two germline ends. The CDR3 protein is CSARRQETQYF. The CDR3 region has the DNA TGCAGTGCTAGACGCCAAGAGACCCAGTACTTC.

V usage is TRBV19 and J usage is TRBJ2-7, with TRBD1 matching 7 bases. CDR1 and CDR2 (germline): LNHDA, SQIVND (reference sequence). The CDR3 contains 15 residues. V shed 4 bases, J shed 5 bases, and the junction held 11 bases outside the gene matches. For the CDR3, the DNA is TGTGCCAGTAGTACTGAAGACTTGACAGGGAACGAGCAGTACTTC. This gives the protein CASSTEDLTGNEQYF.

CDR3 in amino acids: CASSLDVTGGSQPQHF. The CDR3 nucleotides are TGTGCCAGCAGCTTGGACGTGACAGGGGGCAGTCAGCCCCAGCATTTT. The chain has TRBV5-5 and TRBJ1-5; 10 bases are a match to TRBD1. V lost 0 bases to trimming and J lost 6 bases; unmatched junction nucleotides: 6. Germline V gene data show CDR1 as SGHKS and CDR2 as YYEKEE (reference sequence). The CDR3 has 16 amino acids.

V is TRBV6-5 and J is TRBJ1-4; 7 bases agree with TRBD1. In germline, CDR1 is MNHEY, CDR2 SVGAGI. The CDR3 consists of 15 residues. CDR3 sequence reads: CGTGWQGGEGEKLFF. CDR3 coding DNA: TGTGGAACGGGTTGGCAAGGGGGCGAAGGAGAAAAACTGTTTTTT.

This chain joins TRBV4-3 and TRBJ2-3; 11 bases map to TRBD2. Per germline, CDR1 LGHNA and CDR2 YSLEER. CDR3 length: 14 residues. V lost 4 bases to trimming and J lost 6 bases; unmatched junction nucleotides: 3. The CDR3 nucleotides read TGCGCCAGCAGCCTGGGACTAGCGGAGGATACGCAGTATTTT. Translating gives CASSLGLAEDTQYF.

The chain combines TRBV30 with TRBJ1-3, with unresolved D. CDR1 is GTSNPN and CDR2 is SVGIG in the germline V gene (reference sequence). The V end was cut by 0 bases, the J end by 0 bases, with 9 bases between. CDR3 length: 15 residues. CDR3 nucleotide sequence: TGTGCCTGGAGTGTTGGCGGAGACTCTGGAAACACCATATATTTT. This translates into CAWSVGGDSGNTIYF.

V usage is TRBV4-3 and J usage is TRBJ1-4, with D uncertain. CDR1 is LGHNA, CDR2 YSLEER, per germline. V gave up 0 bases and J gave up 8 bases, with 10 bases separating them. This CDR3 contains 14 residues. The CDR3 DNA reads TGCGCCAGCAGCCAAGATTCAGGATCCGAAAAACTGTTTTTT. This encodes CASSQDSGSEKLFF.

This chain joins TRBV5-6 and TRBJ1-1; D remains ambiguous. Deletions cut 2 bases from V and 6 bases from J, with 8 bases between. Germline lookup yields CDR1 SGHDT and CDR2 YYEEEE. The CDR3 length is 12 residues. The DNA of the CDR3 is TGTGCCAGCAGCTTTATACTGGCTGAAGCTTTCTTT. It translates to CASSFILAEAFF.

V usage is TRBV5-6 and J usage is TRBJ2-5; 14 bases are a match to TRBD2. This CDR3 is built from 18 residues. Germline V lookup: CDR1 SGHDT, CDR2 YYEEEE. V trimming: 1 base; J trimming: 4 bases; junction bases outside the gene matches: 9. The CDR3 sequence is CASSLPGLAGASGETQYF. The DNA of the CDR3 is TGTGCCAGCAGCTTGCCGGGACTAGCGGGGGCCTCGGGAGAGACCCAGTACTTC. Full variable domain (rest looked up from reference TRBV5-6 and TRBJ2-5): DAGVTQSPTHLIKTRGQQVTLRCSPKSGHDTVSWYQQALGQGPQFIFQYYEEEERQRGNFPDRFSGHQFPNYSSELNVNALLLGDSALYLCASSLPGLAGASGETQYFGPGTRLLVL.